This T cell receptor beta chain was obtained from a study of Ad26.COV2.S vaccination and SARS-CoV-2 variants. Overall study context: The authors gave Ad26.COV2.S intramuscularly, either once or twice 56 days apart.

Clones were sequenced by immunoSEQ multiplex PCR, and TCRdb holds only the in-frame ones, with some missing. The top ten hold around 1.7% of the sample, which has about 400,000 clones, 92% seen once. Germline loops: CDR1 SGHRS, CDR2 YFSETQ. CDR3 size: 15 residues. The V end was cut by 2 bases, the J end by 8 bases, with 17 bases between. Treatment: 15 to 20 received Ad26.COV2.S at low or high dose, single or two shots; about 5 received placebo; per-sample allocation not given. Collection of the samples took place on day 63 after the first injection of vaccine or placebo. The shot given was an Ad26 vector that makes Wuhan-strain SARS-CoV-2 spike. Regarding this clone: Its antigen is not known.

Findings and caveats of the study: The analyses of TCR breadth and depth may have understated the size of total T cell responses. Participants in the vaccine arm had higher spike-specific TCR breadth; placebo recipients had lower.

The source is a person between 18 and 65 years old who received the Ad26.COV2.S COVID-19 vaccine or a placebo. The source was peripheral blood, collected in a trial of Ad26.COV2.S vaccine versus placebo. The chain carries TRBV5-1 and TRBJ2-1; D is unclear. The CDR3 sequence is CASSLNSLRFDEQFF. Written as DNA, the CDR3 is TGCGCCAGCAGCTTAAACAGCCTGAGGTTTGATGAGCAGTTCTTC. Filled out from reference TRBV5-1 and TRBJ2-1, the complete variable domain reads KAGVTQTPRYLIKTRGQQVTLSCSPISGHRSVSWYQQTPGQGLQFLFEYFSETQRNKGNFPGRFSGRQFSNSRSEMNVSTLELGDSALYLCASSLNSLRFDEQFFGPGTRLTVL.